The present T cell receptor (beta chain) was sequenced within a study of response to subunit inactivated influenza vaccine. General study findings and limits: With each seasonal influenza vaccination, the authors suggested, few new T cells are recruited.

The table lists this clonotype with a few counts. Its matching antigen is unknown. TCRdb ran MiXCR on the RT-PCR reads and lists one entry per CDR3 protein. The repertoire holds 450,000 to 550,000 distinct CDR3 sequences, roughly 23% seen once, with approximately 2% in the top ten. V was trimmed by 0 bases and J by 2 bases, leaving 16 bases between them. From germline, CDR1 is LGHNA and CDR2 YNFKEQ. The CDR3 is 17 amino acids. V is TRBV4-2 and J is TRBJ2-5, with D hard to call. The origin of this receptor is a man aged 45-65 years who received an inactivated influenza vaccine. The sequenced sample was CD4+ T cells sorted from PBMCs, obtained around 5 days after vaccination. The CDR3 sequence is CASSQDLTGQPQETQYF. As DNA, the CDR3 is TGTGCCAGCAGCCAAGATCTTACCGGCCAGCCTCAAGAGACCCAGTACTTC.